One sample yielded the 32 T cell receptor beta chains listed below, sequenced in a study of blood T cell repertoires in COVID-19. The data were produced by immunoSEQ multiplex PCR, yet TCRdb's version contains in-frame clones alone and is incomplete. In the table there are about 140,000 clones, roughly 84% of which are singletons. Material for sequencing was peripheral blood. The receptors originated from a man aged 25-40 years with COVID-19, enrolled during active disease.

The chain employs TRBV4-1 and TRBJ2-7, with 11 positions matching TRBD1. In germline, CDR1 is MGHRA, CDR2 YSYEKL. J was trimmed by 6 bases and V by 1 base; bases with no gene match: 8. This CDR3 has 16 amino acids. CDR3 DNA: TGCGCCAGCAGCCAAGTCGGGACAGGGGGAGTCGGCGAGCAGTACTTC. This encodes CASSQVGTGGVGEQYF.

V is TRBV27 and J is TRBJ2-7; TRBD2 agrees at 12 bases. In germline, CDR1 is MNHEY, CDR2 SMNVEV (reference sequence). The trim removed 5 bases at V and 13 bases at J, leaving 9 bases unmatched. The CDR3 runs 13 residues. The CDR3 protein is CASSTSGRPSSYF. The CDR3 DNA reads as TGTGCCAGCAGTACTAGCGGGAGGCCCAGCAGCTACTTC.

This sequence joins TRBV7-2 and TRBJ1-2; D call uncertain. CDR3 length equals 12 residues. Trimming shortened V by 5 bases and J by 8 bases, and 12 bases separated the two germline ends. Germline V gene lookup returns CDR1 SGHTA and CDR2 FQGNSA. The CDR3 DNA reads TGTGCCAGCAGCCCGGGGTGGGTAGGCTACACCTTC. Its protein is CASSPGWVGYTF.

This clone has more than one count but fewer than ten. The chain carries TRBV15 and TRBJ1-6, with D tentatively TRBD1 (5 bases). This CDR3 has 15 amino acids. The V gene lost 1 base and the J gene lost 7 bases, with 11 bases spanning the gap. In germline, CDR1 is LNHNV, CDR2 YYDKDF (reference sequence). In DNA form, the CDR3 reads TGTGCCACCAGCAGAGGCGGGGGAAAAAATTCACCCCTCCACTTT. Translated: CATSRGGGKNSPLHF.

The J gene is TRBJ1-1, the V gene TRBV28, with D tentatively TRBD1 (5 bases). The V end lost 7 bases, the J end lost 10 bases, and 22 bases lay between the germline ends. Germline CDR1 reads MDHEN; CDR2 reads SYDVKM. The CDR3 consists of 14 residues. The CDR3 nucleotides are TGTGCCAGCAACCTGAGGACACCGACACTGACAGCTTTCTTT. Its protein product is CASNLRTPTLTAFF.

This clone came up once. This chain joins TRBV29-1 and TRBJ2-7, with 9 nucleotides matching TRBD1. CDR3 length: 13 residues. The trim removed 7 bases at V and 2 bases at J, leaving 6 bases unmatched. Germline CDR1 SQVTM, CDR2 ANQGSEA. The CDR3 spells CSAAGTGTYEQYF. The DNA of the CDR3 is TGCAGCGCCGCCGGGACAGGGACCTACGAGCAGTACTTC.

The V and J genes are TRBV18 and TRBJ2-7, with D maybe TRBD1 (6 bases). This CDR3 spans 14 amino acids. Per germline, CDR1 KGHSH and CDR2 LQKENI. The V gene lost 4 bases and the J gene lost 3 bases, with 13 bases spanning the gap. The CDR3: CASSQKTGGYEQYF. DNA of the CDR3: TGTGCCAGCTCACAGAAGACAGGAGGCTACGAGCAGTACTTC.

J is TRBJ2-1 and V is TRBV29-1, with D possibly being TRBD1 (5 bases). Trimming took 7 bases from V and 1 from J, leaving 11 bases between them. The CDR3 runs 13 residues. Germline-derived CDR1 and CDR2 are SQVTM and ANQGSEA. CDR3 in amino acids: CSARTNSYNEQFF. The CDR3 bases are TGCAGCGCTCGGACAAATTCCTACAATGAGCAGTTCTTC.

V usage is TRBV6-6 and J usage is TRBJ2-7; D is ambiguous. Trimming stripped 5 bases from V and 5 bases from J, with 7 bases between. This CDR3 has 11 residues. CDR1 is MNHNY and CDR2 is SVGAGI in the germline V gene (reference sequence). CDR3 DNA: TGTGCCAGCAGTCAGAGCAACGAGCAGTACTTC. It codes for CASSQSNEQYF.

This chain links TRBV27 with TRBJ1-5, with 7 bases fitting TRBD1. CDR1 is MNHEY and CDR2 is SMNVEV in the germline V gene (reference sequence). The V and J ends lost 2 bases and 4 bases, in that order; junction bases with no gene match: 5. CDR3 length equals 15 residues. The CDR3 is CASSLGQGGNQPQHF. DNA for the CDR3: TGTGCCAGCAGTTTAGGGCAGGGGGGAAATCAGCCCCAGCATTTT.

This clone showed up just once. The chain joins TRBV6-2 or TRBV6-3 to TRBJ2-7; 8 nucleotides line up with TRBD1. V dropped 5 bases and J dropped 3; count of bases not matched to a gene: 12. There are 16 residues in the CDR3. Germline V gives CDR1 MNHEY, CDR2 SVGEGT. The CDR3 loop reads CASSLFPLTGDYEQYF. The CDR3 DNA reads TGTGCCAGCAGTCTCTTTCCATTGACAGGGGACTACGAGCAGTACTTC.

The CDR3 reads CASSPRTGSPYQPQHF. As DNA, the CDR3 is TGTGCCAGCAGTCCCAGGACAGGGAGCCCTTATCAGCCCCAGCATTTT. The V and J genes are TRBV28 and TRBJ1-5, with 8 bases identical to TRBD1. V lost 5 bases to trimming and J lost 5 bases; unmatched junction nucleotides: 11. Looked up from germline, CDR1 is MDHEN and CDR2 is SYDVKM. This CDR3 spans 16 amino acids.

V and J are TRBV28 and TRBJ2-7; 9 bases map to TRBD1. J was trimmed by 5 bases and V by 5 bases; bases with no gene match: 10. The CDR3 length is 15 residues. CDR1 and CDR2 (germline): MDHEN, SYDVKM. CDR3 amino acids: CASSGPGQGKDEQYF. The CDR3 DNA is TGTGCCAGCAGTGGACCGGGACAGGGAAAAGACGAGCAGTACTTC.

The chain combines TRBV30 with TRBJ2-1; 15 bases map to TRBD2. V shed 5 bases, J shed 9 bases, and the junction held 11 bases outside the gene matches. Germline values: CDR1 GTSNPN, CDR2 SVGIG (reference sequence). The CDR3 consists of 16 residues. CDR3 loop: CAWAGGLAGGPGEQFF. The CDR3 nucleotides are TGTGCCTGGGCCGGCGGACTAGCGGGAGGGCCAGGTGAGCAGTTCTTC.

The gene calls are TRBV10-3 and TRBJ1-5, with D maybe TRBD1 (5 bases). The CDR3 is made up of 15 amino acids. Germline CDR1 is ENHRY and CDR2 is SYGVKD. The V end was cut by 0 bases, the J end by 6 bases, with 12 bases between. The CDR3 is CAISESGQGFQPQHF. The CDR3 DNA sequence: TGTGCCATCAGTGAGTCGGGGCAGGGATTTCAGCCCCAGCATTTT.

Here the CDR3 reads CASSPGTSGRTDTQYF. The CDR3, as DNA: TGTGCCAGCAGCCCCGGGACTAGCGGGAGAACCGATACGCAGTATTTT. The gene calls are TRBV9 and TRBJ2-3, with 14 bases matching TRBD2. Germline lookup yields CDR1 SGDLS and CDR2 YYNGEE. This CDR3 has 16 residues. The J segment lost 6 bases and the V segment lost 4 bases, leaving 7 bases of the junction unmatched. The whole variable domain, remainder taken from reference TRBV9 and TRBJ2-3, is DSGVTQTPKHLITATGQRVTLRCSPRSGDLSVYWYQQSLDQGLQFLIQYYNGEERAKGNILERFSAQQFPDLHSELNLSSLELGDSALYFCASSPGTSGRTDTQYFGPGTRLTVL.

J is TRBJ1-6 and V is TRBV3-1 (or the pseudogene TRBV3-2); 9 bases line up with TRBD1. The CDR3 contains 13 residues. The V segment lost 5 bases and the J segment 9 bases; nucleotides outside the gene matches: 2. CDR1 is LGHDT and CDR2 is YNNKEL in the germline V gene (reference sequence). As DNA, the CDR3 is TGTGCCAGCAGCGGGACAGGGAGTTCACCCCTCCACTTT. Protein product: CASSGTGSSPLHF.

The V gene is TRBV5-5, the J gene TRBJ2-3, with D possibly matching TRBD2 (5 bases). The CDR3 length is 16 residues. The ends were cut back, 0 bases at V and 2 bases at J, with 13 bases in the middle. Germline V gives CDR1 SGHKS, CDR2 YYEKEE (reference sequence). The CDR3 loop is CASSLVTGRNTDTQYF. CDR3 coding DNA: TGTGCCAGCAGCTTGGTGACGGGAAGAAACACAGATACGCAGTATTTT.

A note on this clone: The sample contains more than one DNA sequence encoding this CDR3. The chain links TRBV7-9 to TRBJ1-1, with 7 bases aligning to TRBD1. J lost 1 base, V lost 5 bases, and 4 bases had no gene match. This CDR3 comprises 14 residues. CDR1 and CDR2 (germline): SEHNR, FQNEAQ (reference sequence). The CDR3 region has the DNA TGTGCCAGCAGCCAAGGACAGGAGAACACTGAAGCTTTCTTT. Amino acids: CASSQGQENTEAFF.

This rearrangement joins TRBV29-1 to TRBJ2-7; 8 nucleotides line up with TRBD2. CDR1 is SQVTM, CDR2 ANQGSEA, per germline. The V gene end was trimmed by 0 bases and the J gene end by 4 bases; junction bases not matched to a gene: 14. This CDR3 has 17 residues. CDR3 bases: TGCAGCGTTGAAGATCCGACACCCGGGACTAGTCTGTACGAGCAGTACTTC. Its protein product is CSVEDPTPGTSLYEQYF.

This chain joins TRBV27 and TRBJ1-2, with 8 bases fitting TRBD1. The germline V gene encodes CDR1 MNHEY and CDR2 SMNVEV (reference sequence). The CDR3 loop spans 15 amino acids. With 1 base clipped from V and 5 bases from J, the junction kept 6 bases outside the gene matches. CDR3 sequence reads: CASSLFPGGIYGYTF. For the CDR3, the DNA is TGTGCCAGCAGTTTATTCCCAGGGGGCATTTATGGCTACACCTTC.

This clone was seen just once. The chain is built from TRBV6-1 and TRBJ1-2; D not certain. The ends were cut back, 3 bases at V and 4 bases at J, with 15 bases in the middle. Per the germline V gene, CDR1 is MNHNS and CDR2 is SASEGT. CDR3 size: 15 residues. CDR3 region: CASSEGYPTAYGYTF. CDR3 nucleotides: TGTGCCAGCAGTGAGGGCTACCCCACGGCCTATGGCTACACCTTC.

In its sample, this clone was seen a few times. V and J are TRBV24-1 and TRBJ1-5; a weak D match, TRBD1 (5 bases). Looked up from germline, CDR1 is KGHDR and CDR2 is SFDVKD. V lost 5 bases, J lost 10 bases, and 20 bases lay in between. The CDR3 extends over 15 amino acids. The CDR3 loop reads CATSGVTGRGEPQHF. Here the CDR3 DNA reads TGTGCCACCAGTGGGGTTACAGGCCGGGGGGAACCCCAGCATTTT.

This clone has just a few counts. CDR3 coding DNA: TGTGCCAGAGGGACAGAACCCGATCAGCCCCAGCATTTT. Its translation: CARGTEPDQPQHF. The rearrangement joins TRBV14 to TRBJ1-5; 7 positions match TRBD1. J lost 5 bases, V lost 9 bases, and 7 bases had no gene match. Germline lookup yields CDR1 SGHDN and CDR2 FVKESK. The CDR3 loop spans 13 amino acids. The full variable domain, in which reference TRBV14 and TRBJ1-5 provide the parts outside the CDR3, is EAGVTQFPSHSVIEKGQTVTLRCDPISGHDNLYWYRRVMGKEIKFLLHFVKESKQDESGMPNNRFLAERTGGTYSTLKVQPAELEDSGVYFCARGTEPDQPQHFGDGTRLSIL.

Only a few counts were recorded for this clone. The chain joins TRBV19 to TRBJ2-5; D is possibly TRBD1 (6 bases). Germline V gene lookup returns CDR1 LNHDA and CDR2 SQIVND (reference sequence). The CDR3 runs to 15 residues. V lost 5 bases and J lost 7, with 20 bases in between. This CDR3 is CASSDPGHSKGTQYF. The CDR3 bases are TGTGCCAGTAGTGACCCGGGACACTCTAAAGGGACCCAGTACTTC.

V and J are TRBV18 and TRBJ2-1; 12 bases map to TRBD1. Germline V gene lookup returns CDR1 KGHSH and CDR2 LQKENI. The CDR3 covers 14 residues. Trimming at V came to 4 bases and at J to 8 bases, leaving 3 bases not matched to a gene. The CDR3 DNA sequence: TGTGCCAGCTCACTGGGACAGGGGGCGGATGAGCAGTTCTTC. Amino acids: CASSLGQGADEQFF.

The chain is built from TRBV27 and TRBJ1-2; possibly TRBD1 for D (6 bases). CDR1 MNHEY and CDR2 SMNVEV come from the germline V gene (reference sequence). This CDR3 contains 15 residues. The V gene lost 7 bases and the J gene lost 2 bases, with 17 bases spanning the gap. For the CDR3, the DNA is TGTGCCAGCAATCCCCGAGGGGGTTCAAACTATGGCTACACCTTC. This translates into CASNPRGGSNYGYTF.

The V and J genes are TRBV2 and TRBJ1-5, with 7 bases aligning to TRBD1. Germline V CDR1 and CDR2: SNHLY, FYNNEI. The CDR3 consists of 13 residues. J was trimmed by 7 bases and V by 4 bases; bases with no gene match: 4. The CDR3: CASSGQGGQPQHF. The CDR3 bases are TGTGCCAGCAGTGGACAGGGTGGACAGCCCCAGCATTTT.

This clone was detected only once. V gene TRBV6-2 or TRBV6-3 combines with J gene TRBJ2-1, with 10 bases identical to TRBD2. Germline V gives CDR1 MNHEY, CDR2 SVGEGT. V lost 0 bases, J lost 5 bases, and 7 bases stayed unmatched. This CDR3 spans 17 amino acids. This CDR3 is CASSYSYPSGSNNEQFF. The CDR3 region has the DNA TGTGCCAGCAGTTACTCGTATCCTAGCGGGAGTAACAATGAGCAGTTCTTC.

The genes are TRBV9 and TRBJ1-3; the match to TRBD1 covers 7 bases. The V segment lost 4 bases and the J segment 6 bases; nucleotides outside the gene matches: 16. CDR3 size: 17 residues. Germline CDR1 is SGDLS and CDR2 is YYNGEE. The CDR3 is CASSNRDRQRVKNTIYF. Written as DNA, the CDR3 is TGTGCCAGCAGCAACCGGGACAGACAACGGGTAAAAAACACCATATATTTT.

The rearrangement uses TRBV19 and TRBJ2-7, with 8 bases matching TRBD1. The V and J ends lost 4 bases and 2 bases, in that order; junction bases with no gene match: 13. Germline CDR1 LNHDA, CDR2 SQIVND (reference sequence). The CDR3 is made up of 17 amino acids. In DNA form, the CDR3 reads TGTGCCAGTAGTACCGGTACATTCCGGGACAGGCCCTACGAGCAGTACTTC. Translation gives CASSTGTFRDRPYEQYF.

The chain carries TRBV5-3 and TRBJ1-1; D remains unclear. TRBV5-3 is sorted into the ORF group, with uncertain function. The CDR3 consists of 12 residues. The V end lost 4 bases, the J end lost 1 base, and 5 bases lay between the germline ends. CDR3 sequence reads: CARSIKNTEAFF. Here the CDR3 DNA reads TGTGCCAGAAGCATAAAGAACACTGAAGCTTTCTTT.